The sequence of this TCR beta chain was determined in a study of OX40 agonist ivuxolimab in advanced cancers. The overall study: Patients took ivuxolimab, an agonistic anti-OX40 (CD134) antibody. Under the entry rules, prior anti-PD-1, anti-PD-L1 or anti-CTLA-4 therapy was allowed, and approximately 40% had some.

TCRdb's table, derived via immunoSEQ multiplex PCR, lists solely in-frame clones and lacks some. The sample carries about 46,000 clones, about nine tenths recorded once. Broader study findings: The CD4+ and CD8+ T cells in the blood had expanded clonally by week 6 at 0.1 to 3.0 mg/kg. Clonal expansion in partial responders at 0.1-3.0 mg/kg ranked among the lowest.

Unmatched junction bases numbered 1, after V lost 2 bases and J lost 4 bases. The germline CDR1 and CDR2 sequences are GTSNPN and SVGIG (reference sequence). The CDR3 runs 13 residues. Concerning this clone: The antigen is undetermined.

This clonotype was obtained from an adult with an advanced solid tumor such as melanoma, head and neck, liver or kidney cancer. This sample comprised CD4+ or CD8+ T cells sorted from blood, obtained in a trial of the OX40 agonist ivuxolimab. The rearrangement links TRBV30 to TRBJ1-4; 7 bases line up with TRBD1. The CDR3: CAWSSGGNEKLFF. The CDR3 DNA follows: TGTGCCTGGAGTTCAGGGGGTAATGAAAAACTGTTTTTT.